Sequencing of this TCR beta chain was carried out in a study of T cells after yellow fever vaccination (dated by TCRdb to about 2019). With regard to the full study: Libraries from fractions with low cell numbers were prepared with the SMART-Seq v4 Ultra Low Input RNA kit. To follow T-cell clones before and after both primary and booster YFV17D yellow fever vaccination, bulk TCR alpha and beta repertoires underwent longitudinal sequencing. Two healthy male donors made up the cohort, one aged 18 to 30 years and the other aged 30 to 40 years. Blood was collected at multiple timepoints before and after primary and secondary immunization, and bulk PBMC replicates and cell subsets were isolated. The full study reports these points: Most clones expanded after primary vaccination (96% of CD4 and 88% of CD8) were re-detected after the booster, suggesting that broad memory maintenance occurred. The secondary T-cell response was weaker than the primary response but faster, peaking on day 5 instead of day 15. The study included only two donors, which limits how far the findings can be generalized. Computational filtering was required because FACS-sorted repertoires could contain abundant contaminating clonotypes from the bulk population. A small fraction of clonotypes appeared in both the CD4 and CD8 compartments, likely as a result of convergent recombination.

What this sample's treatment or condition label stands for: live attenuated yellow fever vaccine strain. A standard Ficoll-Paque protocol was used to isolate PBMCs from peripheral blood. CD4 and CD8 T-cell fractions were isolated with Dynabeads CD4 and CD8 positive selection kits. TriZol was used to extract RNA from bulk PBMCs, CD4 and CD8 fractions, and dextramer-positive and dextramer-negative fractions. This clonotype was seen many times. Its antigen is currently not known. Per-nucleotide qualities are absent, and no much larger clonotype sits a single base away. Instrument used: Illumina NovaSeq 6000. Synthesis of TCR cDNA relied on 5'RACE template switching, a step that introduced a universal primer site along with unique molecular identifiers. cDNA synthesis was primed from both the TCR alpha and TCR beta constant segments. Library amplification used two PCR steps, and the second PCR step added sample barcodes and sequencing adapters. Sequencing of the libraries was done on either Illumina HiSeq 2500 (2x100 bp) or NovaSeq (2x150 bp). Turning to the authors' computational methods: Demultiplexing of reads and collapsing into UMI consensus sequences were performed with MIGEC, and V(D)J alignment was carried out with MiXCR. Using edgeR on replicate PBMC samples, clonotypes were called vaccine-responding if FDR was below 0.01 and the log2 fold change was above 5 up to day 15. CD4 or CD8 identity was assigned to each bulk clonotype according to whether the clonotype was present at higher abundance in the sequenced CD4 repertoire or the sequenced CD8 repertoire. TCRdb applied fastp at Q25 and MiXCR to the public reads, then kept only in-frame beta chains. One record per CDR3 amino acid sequence lists the most common genes and DNA. These V and J calls rely on TCRdb rather than the paper's analysis. The sample includes roughly 170,000 distinct CDR3 sequences, with 9.3% observed a single time. Roughly 36% of the sample is in the top ten clones.

CDR3 length: 14 amino acids, cysteine to phenylalanine. Kept here is only the CDR3 DNA, which spans 42 bases and is read in frame from base 1. Based on the germline V gene (reference sequence), the CDR1 and CDR2 sequences are LNHDA and SQIVND. V is reduced by 4 bases and J by 9 bases, leaving a spacing of 16 bases between them. The sequence joins TRBV19 to TRBJ2-1; the D gene remains uncertain. Sequenced here: CD8+ T cells sorted from PBMCs, sampled 45 days after the yellow fever booster vaccination. This TCR was sampled from a man younger than 35 who received the YFV17D yellow fever vaccine. The CDR3 region reads CASSTRAGEVEQFF. The sequence in DNA is TGTGCCAGTAGTACCCGGGCCGGAGAGGTTGAGCAGTTCTTC.